This T cell receptor beta chain is from a study of Ad26.COV2.S vaccination and SARS-CoV-2 variants. Regarding the study as a whole: For non-spike TCRs, breadth in vaccine recipients resembled that in placebo recipients.

In its sample, this clone was seen once. The target antigen is unknown. Only in-frame clones appear in the TCRdb table, and some are missing; sequencing was by immunoSEQ multiplex PCR. The sample lists 350,000 to 500,000 clones, around nine tenths occurring once. The treatment is: around 19 received Ad26.COV2.S at low or high dose, single or two shots; 5 received placebo; per-sample allocation not given. The samples date from day 63 after the first vaccine or placebo injection. J was trimmed by 7 bases and V by 0 bases; bases with no gene match: 11. CDR1 is SGHRS, CDR2 YFSETQ, per germline. This CDR3 has 17 amino acids.

The TCR was taken from a person aged 18 to 59 who received the Ad26.COV2.S COVID-19 vaccine or a placebo. The rearrangement links TRBV5-1 to TRBJ2-3; TRBD1 agrees at 10 bases. The source was peripheral blood, collected in a trial of Ad26.COV2.S vaccine versus placebo. CDR3 region: CASSLARVGTGDYTQYF. The CDR3 DNA follows: TGCGCCAGCAGCTTGGCCAGGGTTGGGACAGGGGACTATACGCAGTATTTT.